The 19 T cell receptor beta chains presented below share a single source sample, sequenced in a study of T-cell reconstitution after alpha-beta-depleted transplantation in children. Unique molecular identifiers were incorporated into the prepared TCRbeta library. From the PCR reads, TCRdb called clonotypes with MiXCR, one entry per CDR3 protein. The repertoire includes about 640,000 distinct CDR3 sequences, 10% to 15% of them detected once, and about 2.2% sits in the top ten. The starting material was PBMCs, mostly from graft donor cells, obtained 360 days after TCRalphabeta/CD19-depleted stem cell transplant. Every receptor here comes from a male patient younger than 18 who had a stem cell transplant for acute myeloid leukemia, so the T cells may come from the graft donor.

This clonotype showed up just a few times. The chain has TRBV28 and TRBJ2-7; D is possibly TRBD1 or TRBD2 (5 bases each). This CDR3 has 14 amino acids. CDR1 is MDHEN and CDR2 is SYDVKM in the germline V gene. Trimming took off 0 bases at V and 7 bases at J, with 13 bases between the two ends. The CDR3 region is CASSLWSGTGEQYF. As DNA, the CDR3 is TGTGCCAGCAGTTTATGGTCAGGGACGGGGGAGCAGTACTTC.

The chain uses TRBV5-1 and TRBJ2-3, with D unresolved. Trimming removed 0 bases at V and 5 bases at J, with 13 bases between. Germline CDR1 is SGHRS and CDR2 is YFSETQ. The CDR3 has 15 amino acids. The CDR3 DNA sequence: TGCGCCAGCAGCTTGGGTCCGCAGTTGGTAGATACGCAGTATTTT. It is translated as CASSLGPQLVDTQYF.

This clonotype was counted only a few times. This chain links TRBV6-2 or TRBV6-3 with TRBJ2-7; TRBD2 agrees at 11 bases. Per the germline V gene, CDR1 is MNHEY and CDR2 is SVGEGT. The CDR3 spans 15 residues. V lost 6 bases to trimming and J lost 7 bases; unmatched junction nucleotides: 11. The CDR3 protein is CASRGTSGRPREQYF. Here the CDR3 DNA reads TGTGCCAGCAGGGGGACTAGCGGACGACCTAGGGAGCAGTACTTC.

The CDR3 here is CSASGGAVPSTDTQYF. DNA of the CDR3: TGCAGTGCTAGTGGGGGGGCGGTGCCTAGCACAGATACGCAGTATTTT. This chain joins TRBV20-1 and TRBJ2-3; maybe TRBD2 (7 bases). The germline V gene encodes CDR1 DFQATT and CDR2 SNEGSKA (reference sequence). The CDR3 is 16 amino acids. V was pared by 3 bases and J by 0 bases, with 16 bases between.

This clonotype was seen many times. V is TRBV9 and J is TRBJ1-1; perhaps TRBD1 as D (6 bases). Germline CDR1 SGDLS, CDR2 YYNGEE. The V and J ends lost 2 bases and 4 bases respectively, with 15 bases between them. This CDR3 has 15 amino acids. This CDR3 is CASSVGGGAGTEAFF. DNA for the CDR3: TGTGCCAGCAGCGTGGGTGGGGGGGCAGGCACTGAAGCTTTCTTT.

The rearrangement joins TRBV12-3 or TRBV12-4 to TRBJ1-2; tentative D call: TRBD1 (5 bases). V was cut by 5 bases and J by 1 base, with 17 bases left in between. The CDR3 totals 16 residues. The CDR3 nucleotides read TGTGCCAGCAGTCAAACAGGATCTCCCATTAACTATGGCTACACCTTC. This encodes CASSQTGSPINYGYTF.

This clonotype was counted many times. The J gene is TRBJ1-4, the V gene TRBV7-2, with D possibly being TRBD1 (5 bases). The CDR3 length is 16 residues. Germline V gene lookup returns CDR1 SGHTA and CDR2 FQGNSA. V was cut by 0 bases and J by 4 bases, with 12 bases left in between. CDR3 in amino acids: CASSLARSGFNEKLFF. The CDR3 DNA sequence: TGTGCCAGCAGCTTAGCGCGGTCAGGGTTTAATGAAAAACTGTTTTTT.

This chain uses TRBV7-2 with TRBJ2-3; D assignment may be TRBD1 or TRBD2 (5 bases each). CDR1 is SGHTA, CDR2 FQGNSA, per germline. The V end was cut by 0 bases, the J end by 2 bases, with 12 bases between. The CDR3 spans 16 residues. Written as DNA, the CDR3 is TGTGCCAGCAGCTTAGCAGCCGGGGCTTTCACAGATACGCAGTATTTT. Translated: CASSLAAGAFTDTQYF.

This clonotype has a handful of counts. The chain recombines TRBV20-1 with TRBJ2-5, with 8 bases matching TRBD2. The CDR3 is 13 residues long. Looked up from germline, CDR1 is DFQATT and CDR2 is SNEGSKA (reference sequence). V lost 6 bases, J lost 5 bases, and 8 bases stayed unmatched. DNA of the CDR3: TGCAGTGCGACGAAGCGGGGGCGGGAGACCCAGTACTTC. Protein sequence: CSATKRGRETQYF.

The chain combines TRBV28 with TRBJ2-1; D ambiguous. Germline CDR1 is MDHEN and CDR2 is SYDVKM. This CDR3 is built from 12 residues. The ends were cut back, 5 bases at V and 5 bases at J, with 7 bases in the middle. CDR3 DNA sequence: TGTGCCAGCAGTAACAGACACAATGAGCAGTTCTTC. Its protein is CASSNRHNEQFF.

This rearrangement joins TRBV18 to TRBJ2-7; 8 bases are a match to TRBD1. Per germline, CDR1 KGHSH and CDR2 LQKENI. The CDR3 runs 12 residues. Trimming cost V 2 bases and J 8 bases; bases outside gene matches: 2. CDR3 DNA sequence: TGTGCCAGCTCACCAGGACAGGGCCAGCAGTACTTC. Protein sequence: CASSPGQGQQYF.

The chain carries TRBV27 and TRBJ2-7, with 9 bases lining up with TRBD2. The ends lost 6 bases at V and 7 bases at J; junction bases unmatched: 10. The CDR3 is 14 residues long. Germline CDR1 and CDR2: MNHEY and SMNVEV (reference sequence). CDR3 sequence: CASSLSGSPLEQYF. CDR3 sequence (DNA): TGTGCCAGCAGCCTTAGCGGGAGTCCCTTAGAGCAGTACTTC.

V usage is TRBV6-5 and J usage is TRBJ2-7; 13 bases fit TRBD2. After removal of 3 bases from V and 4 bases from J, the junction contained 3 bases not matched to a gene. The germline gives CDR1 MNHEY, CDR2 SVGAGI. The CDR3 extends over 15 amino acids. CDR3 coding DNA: TGTGCCAGCAGTTATGGACTAGCGGGGGCTTACGAGCAGTACTTC. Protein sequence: CASSYGLAGAYEQYF.

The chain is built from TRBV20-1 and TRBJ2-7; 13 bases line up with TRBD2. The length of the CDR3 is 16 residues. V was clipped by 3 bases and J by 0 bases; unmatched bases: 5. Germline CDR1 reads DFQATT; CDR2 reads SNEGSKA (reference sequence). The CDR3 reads CSARTSGRLYSYEQYF. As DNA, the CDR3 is TGCAGTGCTAGGACTAGCGGGAGGCTGTACTCCTACGAGCAGTACTTC.

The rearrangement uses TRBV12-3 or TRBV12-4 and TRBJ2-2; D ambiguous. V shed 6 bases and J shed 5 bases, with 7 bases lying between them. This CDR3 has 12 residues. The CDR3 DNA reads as TGTGCCAGCAGGACCACAACCGGGGAGCTGTTTTTT. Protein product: CASRTTTGELFF.

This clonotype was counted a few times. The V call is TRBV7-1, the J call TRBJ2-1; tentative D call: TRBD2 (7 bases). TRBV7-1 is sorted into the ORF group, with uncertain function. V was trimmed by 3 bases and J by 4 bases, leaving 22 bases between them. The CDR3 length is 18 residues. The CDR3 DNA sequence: TGTGCCAGCAGCTCCACAAAGGGGGGGCCGGTGGGATACAATGAGCAGTTCTTC. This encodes CASSSTKGGPVGYNEQFF.

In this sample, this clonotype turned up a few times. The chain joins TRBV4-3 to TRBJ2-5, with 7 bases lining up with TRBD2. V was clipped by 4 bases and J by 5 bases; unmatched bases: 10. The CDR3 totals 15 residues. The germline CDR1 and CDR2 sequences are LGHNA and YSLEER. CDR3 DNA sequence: TGCGCCAGCAGCCGGTCAGCGGGAAAAAGGGAGACCCAGTACTTC. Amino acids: CASSRSAGKRETQYF.

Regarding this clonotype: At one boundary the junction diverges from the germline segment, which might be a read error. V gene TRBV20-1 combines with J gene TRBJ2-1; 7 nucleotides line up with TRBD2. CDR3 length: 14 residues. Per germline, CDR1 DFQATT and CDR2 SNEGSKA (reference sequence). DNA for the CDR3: TGCAGCGCTAGACGGGGAGGGAGCAACAATGAGCAGTTCTTC. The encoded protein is CSARRGGSNNEQFF.

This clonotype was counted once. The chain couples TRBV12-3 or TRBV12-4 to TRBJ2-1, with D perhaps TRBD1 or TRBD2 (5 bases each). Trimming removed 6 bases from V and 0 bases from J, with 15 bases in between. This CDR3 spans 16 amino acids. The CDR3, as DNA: TGTGCCAGCAGAACCGGGACCCTGTCCTCCTACAATGAGCAGTTCTTC. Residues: CASRTGTLSSYNEQFF.